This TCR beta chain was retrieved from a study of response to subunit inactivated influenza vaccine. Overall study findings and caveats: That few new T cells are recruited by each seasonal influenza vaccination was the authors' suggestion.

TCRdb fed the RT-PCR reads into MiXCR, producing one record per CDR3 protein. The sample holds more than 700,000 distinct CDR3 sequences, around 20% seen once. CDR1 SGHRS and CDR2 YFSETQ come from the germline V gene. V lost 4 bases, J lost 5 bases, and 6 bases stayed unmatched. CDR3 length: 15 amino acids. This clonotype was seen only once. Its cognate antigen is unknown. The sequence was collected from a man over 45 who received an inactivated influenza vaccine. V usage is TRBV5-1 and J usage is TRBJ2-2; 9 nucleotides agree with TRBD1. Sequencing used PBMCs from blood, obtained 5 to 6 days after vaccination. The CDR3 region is CASSGGQGETGELFF. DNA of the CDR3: TGCGCCAGCAGCGGGGGACAGGGTGAAACCGGGGAGCTGTTTTTT. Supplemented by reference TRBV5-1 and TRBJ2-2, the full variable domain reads KAGVTQTPRYLIKTRGQQVTLSCSPISGHRSVSWYQQTPGQGLQFLFEYFSETQRNKGNFPGRFSGRQFSNSRSEMNVSTLELGDSALYLCASSGGQGETGELFFGEGSRLTVL.